A single sample is the source of the 13 T cell receptor beta chains below, sequenced in a study of shared clonotypes between healthy human individuals. Some clones are missing from TCRdb's copy, which holds only in-frame ones; the method was immunoSEQ multiplex PCR. Of 2 million to 3 million clones in the sample, over 85% were seen once. Sequencing used naive CD4+ T cells from PBMCs. Subset noted: CD45RA+ positively selected. These receptors all come from a man younger than 35 in good health. Some clones in this sample may be carry-over from other donors' samples.

The V and J genes are TRBV9 and TRBJ2-3, with a possible D match to TRBD2 (6 bases). The CDR3 runs 15 residues. Trimming stripped 3 bases from V and 4 bases from J, with 15 bases between. Per germline, CDR1 SGDLS and CDR2 YYNGEE. In DNA form, the CDR3 reads TGTGCCAGCAGCGCAAGTGGGGGGTTCGCAGATACGCAGTATTTT. This translates into CASSASGGFADTQYF.

The count of this clone is one. The CDR3, as DNA: TGTGCCAGCAGCTCTAAGGGCAGGGAGAAGGGCACTGAAGCTTTCTTT. This sequence encodes CASSSKGREKGTEAFF. The rearrangement uses TRBV11-2 and TRBJ1-1, with a tentative D call TRBD1 (5 bases). The CDR3 totals 16 residues. V was pared by 4 bases and J by 4 bases, with 19 bases between. Germline V gene sequence: CDR1 SGHAT, CDR2 FQNNGV.

CDR3 in DNA: TGTGCCAGCTCACCACAGGCGCTATCGGGTGGCTACACCTTC. Protein sequence: CASSPQALSGGYTF. This chain links TRBV18 with TRBJ1-2; D uncertain. V dropped 1 base and J dropped 7 bases, with 13 bases sitting between them. This CDR3 comprises 14 residues. Germline CDR1 is KGHSH and CDR2 is LQKENI.

This clone was recorded only once. The rearrangement links TRBV5-1 to TRBJ2-2; TRBD2 is a possible D gene (5 bases). Germline lookup yields CDR1 SGHRS and CDR2 YFSETQ. This CDR3 has 17 residues. The germline V and J ends were trimmed by 8 bases and 6 bases, with 26 bases remaining between them. CDR3 region: CASRWVLDFPPSGELFF. The CDR3 DNA sequence: TGCGCCAGTCGGTGGGTCCTGGACTTCCCTCCCTCCGGGGAGCTGTTTTTT.

The genes are TRBV23-1 and TRBJ2-7, with TRBD2 matching 8 bases. TRBV23-1 is designated an ORF whose function remains uncertain. This CDR3 is built from 12 residues. J was trimmed by 5 bases and V by 10 bases; bases with no gene match: 7. CDR3 in amino acids: CANSGGLHEQYF. CDR3 DNA: TGCGCCAATTCGGGAGGGCTCCACGAGCAGTACTTC.

The genes are TRBV25-1 and TRBJ1-6, with D perhaps matching TRBD1 (5 bases). Germline lookup yields CDR1 MGHDK and CDR2 SYGVNS. The CDR3 runs to 12 residues. Trimming stripped 7 bases from V and 10 bases from J, with 11 bases between. The CDR3 region is CASNRQQSPLHF. CDR3 bases: TGTGCCAGCAATAGACAGCAATCACCCCTCCACTTT.

The V gene is TRBV7-3, the J gene TRBJ1-5; the D is unclear. CDR1 is SGHTA, CDR2 FQGTGA, per germline. The CDR3 covers 13 residues. V lost 5 bases, J lost 5 bases, and 10 bases lay in between. CDR3 bases: TGTGCCAGCAGCGAAGACGGCGATCAGCCCCAGCATTTT. This sequence encodes CASSEDGDQPQHF. Full variable domain (remainder filled in from reference TRBV7-3 and TRBJ1-5): GAGVSQTPSNKVTEKGKYVELRCDPISGHTALYWYRQSLGQGPEFLIYFQGTGAADDSGLPNDRFFAVRPEGSVSTLKIQRTERGDSAVYLCASSEDGDQPQHFGDGTRLSIL.

The chain has TRBV7-2 and TRBJ2-3; no definite D call. Per germline, CDR1 SGHTA and CDR2 FQGNSA. The CDR3 spans 12 residues. Trimming stripped 7 bases from V and 2 bases from J, with 7 bases between. The CDR3 is CASIPSTDTQYF. In DNA, the CDR3 is TGTGCCAGCATCCCCTCCACAGATACGCAGTATTTT. Using reference TRBV7-2 and TRBJ2-3 for the parts outside the CDR3, the full variable domain is GAGVSQSPSNKVTEKGKDVELRCDPISGHTALYWYRQSLGQGLEFLIYFQGNSAPDKSGLPSDRFSAERTGGSVSTLTIQRTQQEDSAVYLCASIPSTDTQYFGPGTRLTVL.

V gene TRBV21-1 combines with J gene TRBJ2-2. TRBV21-1 is a known pseudogene. CDR3 length: 16 residues. In DNA, the CDR3 is TGTGCCAGCAGCAAAGCGCTGCAGCCAAACACCGGGGAGCTGTTTTTT. It yields the protein CASSKALQPNTGELFF.

V is TRBV9 and J is TRBJ2-5; 7 bases agree with TRBD2. Germline V gene lookup returns CDR1 SGDLS and CDR2 YYNGEE. The trim removed 4 bases at V and 4 bases at J, leaving 7 bases unmatched. This CDR3 has 14 amino acids. CDR3 protein: CASSKGGGPETQYF. The CDR3, as DNA: TGTGCCAGCAGCAAAGGCGGGGGTCCAGAGACCCAGTACTTC.

This chain links TRBV5-4 with TRBJ2-2; 15 bases are shared with TRBD2. The CDR3 runs 17 residues. Germline CDR1 reads SGHNT; CDR2 reads YYREEE (reference sequence). The junction had 6 bases not matched to a gene; V was cut back by 4 bases and J by 5 bases. The CDR3 DNA follows: TGTGCCAGCAGCCCTGGACTAGCGGGAGGGAGAACCGGGGAGCTGTTTTTT. The encoded protein is CASSPGLAGGRTGELFF.

The chain couples TRBV28 to TRBJ2-5, with a weak D call TRBD2 (6 bases). The CDR3 runs 14 residues. Germline V gives CDR1 MDHEN, CDR2 SYDVKM. The V end lost 3 bases, the J end lost 4 bases, and 12 bases lay between the germline ends. The DNA for the CDR3 is TGTGCCAGCAGTTTCTCTCGGGGGTTAGAGACCCAGTACTTC. It yields the protein CASSFSRGLETQYF.

The V and J genes are TRBV7-6 and TRBJ2-1, with TRBD2 matching 8 bases. Germline lookup yields CDR1 SGHVS and CDR2 FNYEAQ. Trimming cost V 5 bases and J 3 bases; bases outside gene matches: 12. This CDR3 contains 17 residues. The CDR3 reads CASSRYAPGGVYNEQFF. The CDR3 DNA follows: TGTGCCAGCAGCCGTTACGCACCCGGGGGGGTCTACAATGAGCAGTTCTTC.